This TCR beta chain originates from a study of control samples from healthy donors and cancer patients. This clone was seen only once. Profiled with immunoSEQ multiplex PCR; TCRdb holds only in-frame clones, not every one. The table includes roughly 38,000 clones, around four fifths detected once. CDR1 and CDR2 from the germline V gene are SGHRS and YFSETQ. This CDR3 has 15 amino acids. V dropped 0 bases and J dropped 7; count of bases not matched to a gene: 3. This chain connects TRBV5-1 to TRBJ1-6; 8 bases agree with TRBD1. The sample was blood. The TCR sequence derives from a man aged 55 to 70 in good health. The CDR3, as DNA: TGCGCCAGCAGCTTGGAAGCAGGGGGCAATTCACCCCTCCACTTT. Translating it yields CASSLEAGGNSPLHF.